One and the same sample provided the 22 T cell receptor beta chains below, sequenced in a study of cytomegalovirus exposure and HLA in healthy donors. The PCR made use of 60 Vbeta and 13 Jbeta primers. Data came from immunoSEQ multiplex PCR; TCRdb stores just in-frame clones and leaves some out. The sample holds about 200,000 clones, 60% to 80% seen once. The sample taken for sequencing was PBMCs. Receptors were obtained from a woman aged 25 to 45 in good health and CMV-seronegative.

The chain carries TRBV19 and TRBJ1-4; 7 nucleotides line up with TRBD1. Germline V CDR1 and CDR2: LNHDA, SQIVND (reference sequence). V trimming: 4 bases; J trimming: 4 bases; junction bases outside the gene matches: 6. The CDR3 covers 15 residues. CDR3 residues: CASSNHRGLNEKLFF. As DNA, the CDR3 is TGTGCCAGTAGTAATCACAGGGGCCTTAATGAAAAACTGTTTTTT.

The CDR3, as DNA: TGTGCCAGCTCTACTGCGAGCAATCAGCCCCAGCATTTT. The encoded protein is CASSTASNQPQHF. J is TRBJ1-5 and V is TRBV27; D unresolved. V was clipped by 8 bases and J by 1 base, with 9 bases between them. Germline loops: CDR1 MNHEY, CDR2 SMNVEV (reference sequence). This CDR3 has 13 amino acids.

The J gene is TRBJ2-7, the V gene TRBV19, with no clear D. The CDR3 length is 13 residues. Between the trimmed V and J ends, which lost 1 base and 2 bases, there was a span of 6 bases. CDR1 and CDR2 (germline): LNHDA, SQIVND (reference sequence). CDR3 DNA: TGTGCCAGTAGTATAGTCGTCGCCTACGAGCAGTACTTC. Protein: CASSIVVAYEQYF.

The V and J genes are TRBV13 and TRBJ2-5, with 11 bases aligning to TRBD2. Germline CDR1 is PRHDT and CDR2 is FYEKMQ (reference sequence). This CDR3 has 15 residues. J gave up 2 bases and V 2 bases, and 1 base lay outside the gene matches. The CDR3 sequence: CASSLLAGGQETQYF. The CDR3 coding sequence is TGTGCCAGCAGCTTATTAGCGGGAGGGCAAGAGACCCAGTACTTC.

This chain links TRBV6-6 with TRBJ2-2, with 7 bases aligning to TRBD2. Germline V gene data show CDR1 as MNHNY and CDR2 as SVGAGI (reference sequence). The CDR3 covers 16 residues. The V and J ends lost 7 bases and 5 bases, in that order; junction bases with no gene match: 13. CDR3 loop: CASTGGRGGPTGELFF. Written as DNA, the CDR3 is TGTGCCAGCACCGGGGGTAGGGGAGGGCCAACCGGGGAGCTGTTTTTT.

The chain recombines TRBV6-6 with TRBJ2-1, with TRBD2 matching 9 bases. V lost 4 bases and J lost 4; bases outside the gene matches: 2. The CDR3 covers 14 residues. Per germline, CDR1 MNHNY and CDR2 SVGAGI (reference sequence). This CDR3 reads CASSSGLAYNEQFF. CDR3 sequence (DNA): TGTGCCAGCAGTTCGGGACTAGCTTACAATGAGCAGTTCTTC.

The chain uses TRBV7-6 and TRBJ2-7; 7 bases align to TRBD1. The V segment lost 5 bases and the J segment 4 bases; nucleotides outside the gene matches: 5. This CDR3 is 13 amino acids long. The germline V gene has CDR1 SGHVS and CDR2 FNYEAQ. The DNA of the CDR3 is TGTGCCAGCAGCCGAAACAGGGGTTACGAGCAGTACTTC. Protein: CASSRNRGYEQYF.

The V and J genes are TRBV30 and TRBJ1-6; D is ambiguous. Germline V lookup: CDR1 GTSNPN, CDR2 SVGIG (reference sequence). V was cut by 3 bases and J by 6 bases, with 15 bases left in between. The CDR3 loop spans 15 amino acids. The DNA for the CDR3 is TGTGCCTGGAGCCCAGGCTCCAGGTTTAATTCACCCCTCCACTTT. Encoded protein: CAWSPGSRFNSPLHF. The whole variable domain, remainder taken from reference TRBV30 and TRBJ1-6, is SQTIHQWPATLVQPVGSPLSLECTVEGTSNPNLYWYRQAAGRGLQLLFYSVGIGQISSEVPQNLSASRPQDRQFILSSKKLLLSDSGFYLCAWSPGSRFNSPLHFGNGTRLTVT.

In this sample, this clone turned up a few times. This chain connects TRBV4-1 to TRBJ1-6, with D possibly matching TRBD1 (6 bases). Trimming removed 2 bases at V and 7 bases at J, with 6 bases between. The CDR3 covers 13 residues. Germline CDR1 is MGHRA and CDR2 is YSYEKL. Written as DNA, the CDR3 is TGCGCCAGCAGCCAAACAGGGAATTCACCCCTCCACTTT. Residues: CASSQTGNSPLHF.

The chain links TRBV4-1 to TRBJ1-5; the match to TRBD1 covers 7 bases. V lost 4 bases to trimming and J lost 4 bases; unmatched junction nucleotides: 10. Germline V gene lookup returns CDR1 MGHRA and CDR2 YSYEKL. The CDR3 is 16 amino acids. The CDR3 DNA follows: TGCGCCAGCAGCCTAAATTTCGGGACAGCGAATCAGCCCCAGCATTTT. Protein sequence: CASSLNFGTANQPQHF.

The rearrangement uses TRBV7-9 and TRBJ2-3; D unresolved. Trimming left V 5 bases short and J 11 bases short, with 2 bases between. Germline V gives CDR1 SEHNR, CDR2 FQNEAQ (reference sequence). The CDR3 is 8 residues long. CDR3 protein: CASSQQYF. The DNA for the CDR3 is TGTGCCAGCAGCCAGCAGTATTTT.

CDR3 bases: TGCGCCAGCAGCTTTCTCGACGGGAACGAGCAGTACTTC. Its protein product is CASSFLDGNEQYF. V usage is TRBV5-1 and J usage is TRBJ2-7; TRBD2 is a possible D gene (5 bases). CDR3 length: 13 residues. The germline V gene has CDR1 SGHRS and CDR2 YFSETQ. V lost 2 bases, J lost 5 bases, and 11 bases lay in between.

Written as DNA, the CDR3 is TGTGCCAGCAGGCGGACAGGCCCCCAAGAGACCCAGTACTTC. As protein: CASRRTGPQETQYF. The gene calls are TRBV6-1 and TRBJ2-5; TRBD1 aligns across 7 bases. Germline trimming cut 6 bases from V and 1 base from J; bases unmatched to any gene: 5. CDR1 is MNHNS, CDR2 SASEGT, per germline. This CDR3 has 14 amino acids.

This chain joins TRBV5-4 and TRBJ2-3, with 13 bases identical to TRBD2. In germline, CDR1 is SGHNT, CDR2 YYREEE (reference sequence). V lost 4 bases and J lost 14; bases outside the gene matches: 10. There are 14 residues in the CDR3. CDR3 DNA: TGTGCCAGCAGCGCAACTAGCGGGGGGGACCCCCGGTATTTT. Protein: CASSATSGGDPRYF.

This sequence joins TRBV7-8 and TRBJ2-1; 10 bases fit TRBD2. The V and J ends lost 3 bases and 0 bases, in that order; junction bases with no gene match: 8. The CDR3 contains 18 residues. Germline CDR1 reads SGHVS; CDR2 reads FQNEAQ. This CDR3 reads CASSFGLAGVTSYNEQFF. For the CDR3, the DNA is TGTGCCAGCAGCTTCGGGCTAGCGGGGGTTACCTCCTACAATGAGCAGTTCTTC. The entire variable domain, with the rest obtained from reference TRBV7-8 and TRBJ2-1, is as follows: GAGVSQSPRYKVAKRGQDVALRCDPISGHVSLFWYQQALGQGPEFLTYFQNEAQLDKSGLPSDRFFAERPEGSVSTLKIQRTQQEDSAVYLCASSFGLAGVTSYNEQFFGPGTRLTVL.

In DNA, the CDR3 is TGTGCCAGCAGCGCGACAGGGGCGTCTAACTATGGCTACACCTTC. Amino acid sequence: CASSATGASNYGYTF. This rearrangement joins TRBV21-1 to TRBJ1-2; the listed D gene, TRBD1, was not tested against the DNA. TRBV21-1 is a documented pseudogene. The CDR3 totals 15 residues.

The J gene is TRBJ1-4, the V gene TRBV30, with D tentatively TRBD1 (6 bases). Germline V CDR1 and CDR2: GTSNPN, SVGIG (reference sequence). The CDR3 spans 13 residues. V was shortened by 2 bases and J by 6 bases, with 10 bases between the two germline ends. This CDR3 is CAWSLQGYEKLFF. The CDR3 DNA reads as TGTGCCTGGAGTTTGCAGGGGTATGAAAAACTGTTTTTT.

This clone appeared a few times. The chain joins TRBV27 to TRBJ1-5; tentative D call: TRBD1 (6 bases). V lost 7 bases and J lost 4, with 17 bases in between. This CDR3 region has 15 residues. Germline V gives CDR1 MNHEY, CDR2 SMNVEV (reference sequence). Written as DNA, the CDR3 is TGTGCCAGCATCTGGTGGGGTACAGGGAATCAGCCCCAGCATTTT. This translates into CASIWWGTGNQPQHF.

This rearrangement joins TRBV5-1 to TRBJ1-2; 7 nucleotides agree with TRBD1. With 1 base clipped from V and 6 bases from J, the junction kept 6 bases outside the gene matches. Germline V CDR1 and CDR2: SGHRS, YFSETQ. The CDR3 has 14 amino acids. The DNA of the CDR3 is TGCGCCAGCAGCTTGCAGACAGGGCTCGATGGCTACACCTTC. It yields the protein CASSLQTGLDGYTF. Full variable domain (remainder filled in from reference TRBV5-1 and TRBJ1-2): KAGVTQTPRYLIKTRGQQVTLSCSPISGHRSVSWYQQTPGQGLQFLFEYFSETQRNKGNFPGRFSGRQFSNSRSEMNVSTLELGDSALYLCASSLQTGLDGYTFGSGTRLTVV.

The V gene is TRBV27, the J gene TRBJ2-3, with 8 bases matching TRBD2. J gave up 4 bases and V 5 bases, and 11 bases lay outside the gene matches. Germline V lookup: CDR1 MNHEY, CDR2 SMNVEV (reference sequence). This CDR3 spans 16 amino acids. In DNA, the CDR3 is TGTGCCAGCAGTACCTCAGCGGGAGAGAGGCCAGATACGCAGTATTTT. This translates into CASSTSAGERPDTQYF.

This clone was detected once. V and J are TRBV28 and TRBJ2-7; 7 bases are shared with TRBD2. CDR3 length: 17 residues. Germline lookup yields CDR1 MDHEN and CDR2 SYDVKM. V shed 4 bases, J shed 4 bases, and the junction held 16 bases outside the gene matches. The CDR3 loop is CASSSSARGGSVYEQYF. CDR3 coding DNA: TGTGCCAGCAGTTCGAGCGCCCGGGGCGGGAGCGTTTACGAGCAGTACTTC. The whole variable domain, remainder taken from reference TRBV28 and TRBJ2-7, is DVKVTQSSRYLVKRTGEKVFLECVQDMDHENMFWYRQDPGLGLRLIYFSYDVKMKEKGDIPEGYSVSREKKERFSLILESASTNQTSMYLCASSSSARGGSVYEQYFGPGTRLTVT.

The V and J genes are TRBV10-3 and TRBJ1-6; a possible D gene is TRBD1 (6 bases). Germline V gene sequence: CDR1 ENHRY, CDR2 SYGVKD. The V end lost 2 bases, the J end lost 10 bases, and 15 bases lay between the germline ends. The CDR3 length is 15 residues. CDR3 loop: CAISEHGGAGSPLHF. For the CDR3, the DNA is TGTGCCATCAGTGAGCATGGGGGGGCTGGGTCACCCCTCCACTTT.